The 4 T cell receptor beta chains below come from one sample, sequenced in a study of blood T cell repertoires in COVID-19. Measured with immunoSEQ multiplex PCR; TCRdb has only the in-frame clones, and not every one. The table shows approximately 93,000 clones, with around 67% occurring only once. The sequenced sample consisted of peripheral blood. These receptors all stem from a man in his 70s with COVID-19, enrolled during active disease.

The chain combines TRBV2 with TRBJ2-5; D gene unclear. Trimming removed 9 bases from V and 5 bases from J, with 7 bases in between. The CDR3 is 10 residues long. Germline V gives CDR1 SNHLY, CDR2 FYNNEI. CDR3 nucleotide sequence: TGTGCCAGTAGATGGGAGACCCAGTACTTC. Amino acid sequence: CASRWETQYF.

CDR3 in amino acids: CASRAPGGGGWTEAFF. CDR3 nucleotide sequence: TGTGCCAGCAGGGCCCCAGGAGGGGGGGGTTGGACTGAAGCTTTCTTT. V and J are TRBV7-2 and TRBJ1-1; D perhaps matches TRBD1 (6 bases). Trimming pared 6 bases from V and 5 bases from J, leaving 22 bases between. Per the germline V gene, CDR1 is SGHTA and CDR2 is FQGNSA. The CDR3 sequence is 16 residues long.

V gene TRBV3-1 (or the pseudogene TRBV3-2) combines with J gene TRBJ1-6; no reliable D call. Trimming shortened V by 1 base and J by 10 bases, and 8 bases separated the two germline ends. There are 13 residues in the CDR3. Germline-derived CDR1 and CDR2 are LGHDT and YNNKEL (reference sequence). Here the CDR3 DNA reads TGTGCCAGCAGCCAAGTCCGTTTCTCACCCCTCCACTTT. This encodes CASSQVRFSPLHF.

This clone was detected only a few times. The V and J genes are TRBV9 and TRBJ2-7; no clear D. Germline assignment: CDR1 SGDLS and CDR2 YYNGEE. This CDR3 region has 15 residues. Trimming shortened V by 0 bases and J by 0 bases, and 10 bases separated the two germline ends. The DNA for the CDR3 is TGTGCCAGCAGCGTAGAGGCGGCTAGCTCCTACGAGCAGTACTTC. Translation: CASSVEAASSYEQYF.